This T cell receptor beta chain came from a study of T-cell reconstitution after alpha-beta-depleted transplantation in children. A TCRbeta library incorporating unique molecular identifiers was prepared. TCRdb redid the calling of the PCR reads with MiXCR, one entry per CDR3 protein. The table has about 360,000 distinct CDR3 sequences, 13% seen once. V lost 0 bases and J lost 6; bases outside the gene matches: 7. From germline, CDR1 is SGDLS and CDR2 YYNGEE. This CDR3 region has 16 residues. This clonotype was obtained from a human donor who donated a stem cell graft to a child with Fanconi anemia. This sample comprised PBMCs, obtained from the stem cell graft. This chain uses TRBV9 with TRBJ2-2; 8 bases fit TRBD2. Here the CDR3 reads CASSVGLAGFAGELFF. The CDR3 DNA follows: TGTGCCAGCAGCGTAGGATTAGCGGGGTTTGCCGGGGAGCTGTTTTTT.